A selection of T cell receptor beta chains follows, all from one sample in a study of T-cell memory formation after mild COVID-19. TCRdb called the 5' RACE reads again in MiXCR, with one record for every CDR3 protein. The data show about 360,000 distinct CDR3 sequences, with roughly 13% seen just once and around 21% held by the top ten. The specimen sequenced was PBMCs or a T cell subset sorted from them (not recorded which). All receptors derive from a man aged 18 to 30 who had mild COVID-19 (a few samples of this study predate the infection). Cell type and time point are not known. The CDR3 runs from the conserved cysteine through the conserved F or W. D genes are given only for firm matches. The size entry is marked missing in some rows and otherwise reads once, few, many or a size class.

clone_size j_call cdr3_length d_call v_call cdr3_nt cdr3_aa
- TRBJ2-7 15 TRBD2 TRBV6-2/TRBV6-3 TGTGCCAGCAATCAGCGGGGGGCCTCTTCCTACGAGCAGTACTTC CASNQRGASSYEQYF
- TRBJ2-3 20 TRBD2 TRBV6-6 TGTGCCAGCAGTGTACTAGATCAGACTAGCGGGGTACGCGGCACAGATACGCAGTATTTT CASSVLDQTSGVRGTDTQYF
many TRBJ2-3 17 TRBD2 TRBV4-3 TGCGCCAGCAGCCGAGAACTAGCGGGGGTTAACACAGATACGCAGTATTTT CASSRELAGVNTDTQYF
- TRBJ2-5 13 - TRBV7-8 TGTGCCAGCAGCAAGGGGCCCCAAGAGACCCAGTACTTC CASSKGPQETQYF
- TRBJ2-3 16 - TRBV5-4 TGTGCCAGCAGCTTGGTCGGCAGCCGGGGCACAGATACGCAGTATTTT CASSLVGSRGTDTQYF
- TRBJ2-1 11 - TRBV12-3/TRBV12-4 TGTGCCAGCAGTTTGGGATTTGGGCAGTTCTTC CASSLGFGQFF
- TRBJ2-7 12 TRBD1 TRBV7-2 TGTGCCAGCAGCGCGACAGGGGTAGAGCAGTACTTC CASSATGVEQYF
many TRBJ1-1 14 - TRBV27 TGTGCCAGCAGTTTGGGGGAACTGAACACTGAAGCTTTCTTT CASSLGELNTEAFF
- TRBJ2-7 13 TRBD2 TRBV7-6 TGTGCCAGCAGCCTGGGGGGGTTGTGGGAGCAGTACTTC CASSLGGLWEQYF
few TRBJ2-2 12 - TRBV18 TGTGCCAGCCACACAGGGATCGGGGAGCTGTTTTTT CASHTGIGELFF
- TRBJ2-5 14 TRBD2 TRBV6-2/TRBV6-3 TGTGCCAGCAGCGCCGCGGGGGGGCAAGAGACCCAGTACTTC CASSAAGGQETQYF
- TRBJ1-3 14 - TRBV5-1 TGCGCCAGCACAGGAGGGGGATCTGGAAACACCATATATTTT CASTGGGSGNTIYF
- TRBJ2-4 15 TRBD1 TRBV6-2/TRBV6-3 TGTGCCAGCCCTATTCACAGGGGGGCCAAAAACATTCAGTACTTC CASPIHRGAKNIQYF
few TRBJ1-3 14 - TRBV5-1 TGCGCCAGCAGCTTGGGGGACGCTGGAAACACCATATATTTT CASSLGDAGNTIYF
many TRBJ1-3 14 - TRBV6-6 TGTGCCAGCAGGGGGGACACCTCTGGAAACACCATATATTTT CASRGDTSGNTIYF
- TRBJ1-1 12 - TRBV7-9 TGTGCCAGCAGCGCGGGGGCGGAAGAAGCTTTCTTT CASSAGAEEAFF
- TRBJ2-7 13 - TRBV19 TGTGCCAGTAGTATCCCCTCAGGGTCCGAGCAGTACTTC CASSIPSGSEQYF
once TRBJ2-5 16 TRBD2 TRBV19 TGTGCCAGTAGTCCCACCGGGGGGGCGCGGGGAGAGACCCAGTACTTC CASSPTGGARGETQYF
few TRBJ2-7 13 TRBD1 TRBV20-1 TGCAGTGCTACCGGGACAGGAGGCTACGAGCAGTACTTC CSATGTGGYEQYF
few TRBJ2-3 15 TRBD2 TRBV6-4 TGTGCCAGCAGTGAGCGCGGGGGGGCAACAGATACGCAGTATTTT CASSERGGATDTQYF
- TRBJ1-1 13 - TRBV25-1 TGTGCCAGCAGTGACCTAGCGCTTGACAGAGCTTTCTTT CASSDLALDRAFF
few TRBJ2-5 14 - TRBV7-9 TGTGCCAGCAGCTACATAGGGAGTTCGGAGACCCAGTACTTC CASSYIGSSETQYF
few TRBJ1-2 13 - TRBV12-3/TRBV12-4 TGTGCCAGCAGCCGCGGGGGGCGAAGTGGCTACACCTTC CASSRGGRSGYTF
- TRBJ1-4 16 TRBD1 TRBV9 TGTGCCAGCAGCCCGGGACAGGGGGCCATCGGCGAAAAACTGTTTTTT CASSPGQGAIGEKLFF
few TRBJ1-3 17 - TRBV18 TGTGCCAGCTCACCGAATGGTCGGGGAAGGCCTGGAAACACCATATATTTT CASSPNGRGRPGNTIYF
few TRBJ2-5 15 - TRBV19 TGTGCCAGTAGTCCACGCCCTACAATCTGGGAGACCCAGTACTTC CASSPRPTIWETQYF
few TRBJ2-4 17 - TRBV9 TGTGCCAGCAGCCCTCGAGGAGGTGGCTTTGCCAAAAACATTCAGTACTTC CASSPRGGGFAKNIQYF
few TRBJ2-7 14 - TRBV29-1 TGCAGCGTTGTTCCCCAGCGGGCCGCCTACGAGCAGTACTTC CSVVPQRAAYEQYF
- TRBJ1-2 15 - TRBV4-1 TGCGCCAGCAGCCAAGGCCCAGGCGGAAACTATGGCTACACCTTC CASSQGPGGNYGYTF
- TRBJ2-4 15 TRBD1 TRBV6-4 TGTGCCAGCAGTTGGACAGGGGTTTGGAGAAACATTCAGTACTTC CASSWTGVWRNIQYF
once TRBJ2-7 16 - TRBV7-9 TGTGCCAGCAGCTTAGTTCTAGCTACCTCGGCCTACGAGCAGTACTTC CASSLVLATSAYEQYF
- TRBJ1-3 14 - TRBV24-1 TGTGCCACCAGTGATGGAAGATTCGGAAACACCATATATTTT CATSDGRFGNTIYF
few TRBJ2-1 16 - TRBV4-1 TGCGCCAGCAGCCGTCCGACAGTGAGCTCCTACAATGAGCAGTTCTTC CASSRPTVSSYNEQFF
few TRBJ2-3 13 - TRBV6-4 TGTGCCAGCAGCAAGACTCCGCCAGATACGCAGTATTTT CASSKTPPDTQYF
many TRBJ1-2 12 - TRBV28 TGTGCCAGCAGCCAGCCAATTTATGGCTACACCTTC CASSQPIYGYTF
- TRBJ1-5 15 TRBD1 TRBV12-3/TRBV12-4 TGTGCCAGCAGAGCAGGGGGGGTAAGCAATCAGCCCCAGCATTTT CASRAGGVSNQPQHF
few TRBJ1-1 14 - TRBV4-3 TGCGCCAGCAGCCCGGCTGGGCGGGCCACTGAAGCTTTCTTT CASSPAGRATEAFF
- TRBJ2-3 13 - TRBV4-3 TGCGCCAGCAGCCAGCTAGTAGCAGATACGCAGTATTTT CASSQLVADTQYF
few TRBJ1-2 18 - TRBV4-3 TGCGCCAGCAGCTCCCTGGCTGCTACAGGGAAAGGAGCCTATGGCTACACCTTC CASSSLAATGKGAYGYTF
- TRBJ2-7 16 - TRBV29-1 TGCAGCCCCACCCGGGACTCACTAAGGGGACTCCACGAGCAGTACTTC CSPTRDSLRGLHEQYF
few TRBJ2-3 13 - TRBV4-3 TGCGCCAGCAGCCAAGAAGGGGGGAATACGCAGTATTTT CASSQEGGNTQYF
- TRBJ1-5 14 TRBD1 TRBV4-3 TGCGCCAGCAGCCAAGCCAGGGGGACTCAGCCCCAGCATTTT CASSQARGTQPQHF
- TRBJ2-7 13 - TRBV20-1 TGCAGTGCTAGAGATCGCCAGGGCCACGAGCAGTACTTC CSARDRQGHEQYF